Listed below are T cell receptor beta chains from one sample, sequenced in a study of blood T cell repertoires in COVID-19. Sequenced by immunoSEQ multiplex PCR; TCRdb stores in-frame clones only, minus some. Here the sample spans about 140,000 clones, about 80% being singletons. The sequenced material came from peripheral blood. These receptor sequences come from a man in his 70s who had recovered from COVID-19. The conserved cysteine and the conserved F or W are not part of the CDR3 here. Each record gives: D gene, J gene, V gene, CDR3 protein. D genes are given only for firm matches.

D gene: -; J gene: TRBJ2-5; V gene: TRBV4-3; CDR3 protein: ASSLKVGTLPQETQY
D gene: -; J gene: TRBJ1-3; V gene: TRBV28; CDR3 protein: ASSTGLSGNTIY
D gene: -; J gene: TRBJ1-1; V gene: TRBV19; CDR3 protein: ASSRGQTGITEAF
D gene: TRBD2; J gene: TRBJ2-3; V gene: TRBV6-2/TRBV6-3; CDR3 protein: ASSYYPIAGGVTDTQY
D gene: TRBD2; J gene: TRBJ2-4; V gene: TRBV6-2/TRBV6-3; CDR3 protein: ASSSGLAANIQY
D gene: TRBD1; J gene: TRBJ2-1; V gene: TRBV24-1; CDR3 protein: ATSDTGDYNEQF
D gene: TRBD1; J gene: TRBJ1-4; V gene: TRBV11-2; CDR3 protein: ASRGPGTGNEKLF
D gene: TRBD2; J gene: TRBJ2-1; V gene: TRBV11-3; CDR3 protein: ASSPLAGVTYNEQF
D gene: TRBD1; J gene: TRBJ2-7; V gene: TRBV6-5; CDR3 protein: ASSIRDSLGEQY
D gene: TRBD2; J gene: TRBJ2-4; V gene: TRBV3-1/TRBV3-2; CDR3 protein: ASSQDPGTRFPKNIQY
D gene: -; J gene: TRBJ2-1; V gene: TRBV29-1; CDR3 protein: SVEGGDHNEQF
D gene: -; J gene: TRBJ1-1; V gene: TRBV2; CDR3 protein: ASSEGGIGAF
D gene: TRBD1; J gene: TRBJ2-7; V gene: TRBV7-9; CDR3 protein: ASSFGQGDEQY
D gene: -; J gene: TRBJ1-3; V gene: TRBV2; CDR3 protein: ASSSTLGNTIY
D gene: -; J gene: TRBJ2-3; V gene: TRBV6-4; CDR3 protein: APPIRRGWSFGTDTQY
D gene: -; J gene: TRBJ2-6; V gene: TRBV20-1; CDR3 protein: SASDNSGANVLT
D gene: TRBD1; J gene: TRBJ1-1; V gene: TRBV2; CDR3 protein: ASREQGRKNTEAF
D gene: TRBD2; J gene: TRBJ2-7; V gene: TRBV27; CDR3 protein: ASRDGEGQYEQY
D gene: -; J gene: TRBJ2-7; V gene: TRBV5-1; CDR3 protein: ASSLGGHPYEQY
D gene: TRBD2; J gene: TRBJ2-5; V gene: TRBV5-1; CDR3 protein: ASSPGLIQETQY
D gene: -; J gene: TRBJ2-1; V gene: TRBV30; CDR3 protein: AWSYFQAGNEQF
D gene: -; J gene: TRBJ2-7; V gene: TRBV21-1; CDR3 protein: ASSKPGLQAGAAEQY
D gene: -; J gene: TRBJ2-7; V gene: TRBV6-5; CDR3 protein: ASTLVRDEQY
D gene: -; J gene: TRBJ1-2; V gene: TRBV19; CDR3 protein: ASSMGGRNYGYT
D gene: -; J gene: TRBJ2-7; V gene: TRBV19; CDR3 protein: ASQRVPSGLQPPL
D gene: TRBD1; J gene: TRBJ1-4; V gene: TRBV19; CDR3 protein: ASSMRDRGSEKLF
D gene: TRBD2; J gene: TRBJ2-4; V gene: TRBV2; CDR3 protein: ASNGGVAKNIQY
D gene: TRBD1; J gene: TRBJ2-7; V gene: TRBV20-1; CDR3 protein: SASVTGGSYEQY
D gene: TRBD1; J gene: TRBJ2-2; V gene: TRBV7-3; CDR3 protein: ASSPSDPRTGWFTGELF
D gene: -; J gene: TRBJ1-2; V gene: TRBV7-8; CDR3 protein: ASSSLSELLGGYT
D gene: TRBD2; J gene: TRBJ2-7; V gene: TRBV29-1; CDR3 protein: SVLSLREGTYEQY
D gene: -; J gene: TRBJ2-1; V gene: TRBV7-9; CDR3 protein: ASSPIQDEQF
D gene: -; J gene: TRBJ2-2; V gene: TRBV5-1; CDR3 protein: ASSQRQGNTGELF
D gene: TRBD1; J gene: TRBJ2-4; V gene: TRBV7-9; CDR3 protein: ASSLVQGANQY
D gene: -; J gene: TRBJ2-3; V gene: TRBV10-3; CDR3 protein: AISETGQKLDTQY
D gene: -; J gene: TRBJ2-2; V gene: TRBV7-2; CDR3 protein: ASSLGSAGELF
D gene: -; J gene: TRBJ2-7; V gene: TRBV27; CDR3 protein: ASSHTGYEQY
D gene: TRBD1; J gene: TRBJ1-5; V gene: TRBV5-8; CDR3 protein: ASSPGQGDLYSNQPQH
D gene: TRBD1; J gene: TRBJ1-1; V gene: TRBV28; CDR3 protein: ASSSVGTVWENTEAF
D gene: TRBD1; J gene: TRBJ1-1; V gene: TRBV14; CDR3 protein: ASSPTGGTEAF